This is a list of T cell receptor beta chains from one sample in a study of cytomegalovirus exposure and HLA in healthy donors. Sequencing used immunoSEQ multiplex PCR; TCRdb keeps in-frame clones, though not all of them. The sample has hundreds of thousands of clones, around four fifths seen once. Sequencing was done on a sample of PBMCs. The receptors originated from a male donor in good health and CMV-seronegative. Each CDR3 is given with its conserved first and last residue. A D gene is named only where the DNA matches it firmly. Part of the rows lack a size; the others show once, few, many or a class for expanded clones.

V gene: TRBV11-2
clone size: .
J gene: TRBJ1-1
D gene: .
CDR3 protein: CASSLVLTAMNTEAFF
CDR3 DNA: TGTGCCAGCAGCTTAGTGTTGACAGCAATGAACACTGAAGCTTTCTTT

V gene: TRBV5-6
clone size: once
J gene: TRBJ2-4
D gene: TRBD2
CDR3 protein: CASSLGPGRGKNIQYF
CDR3 DNA: TGTGCCAGCAGCTTGGGCCCCGGGAGGGGCAAAAACATTCAGTACTTC

V gene: TRBV7-2
clone size: once
J gene: TRBJ2-1
D gene: .
CDR3 protein: CASSPLRERPKDEQFF
CDR3 DNA: TGTGCCAGCAGCCCCCTGCGTGAGCGGCCGAAGGATGAGCAGTTCTTC

V gene: TRBV28
clone size: .
J gene: TRBJ1-1
D gene: .
CDR3 protein: CASRATVPTEAFF
CDR3 DNA: TGTGCCAGCAGAGCGACAGTACCTACTGAAGCTTTCTTT

V gene: TRBV18
clone size: .
J gene: TRBJ2-1
D gene: TRBD1
CDR3 protein: CASSSQGNEQFF
CDR3 DNA: TGTGCCAGCTCATCACAGGGGAATGAGCAGTTCTTC

V gene: TRBV7-3
clone size: .
J gene: TRBJ1-5
D gene: TRBD1
CDR3 protein: CASSWTGGNQPQHF
CDR3 DNA: TGTGCCAGCAGCTGGACAGGGGGCAATCAGCCCCAGCATTTT

V gene: TRBV6-1
clone size: once
J gene: TRBJ2-5
D gene: TRBD1
CDR3 protein: CASSLTTGTEETQYF
CDR3 DNA: TGTGCCAGCAGTCTTACGACAGGGACGGAAGAGACCCAGTACTTC

V gene: TRBV5-6
clone size: .
J gene: TRBJ1-5
D gene: .
CDR3 protein: CASSLLREGQPQHF
CDR3 DNA: TGTGCCAGCAGCTTGTTGAGGGAGGGTCAGCCCCAGCATTTT

V gene: TRBV10-1
clone size: .
J gene: TRBJ2-7
D gene: TRBD2
CDR3 protein: CASSESTLAASSYEQYF
CDR3 DNA: TGCGCCAGCAGTGAGTCGACCCTAGCGGCAAGCTCCTACGAGCAGTACTTC

V gene: TRBV4-1
clone size: few
J gene: TRBJ2-4
D gene: .
CDR3 protein: CASSPPAGERGIQYF
CDR3 DNA: TGCGCCAGCAGCCCACCCGCAGGGGAGAGGGGGATTCAGTACTTC

V gene: TRBV30
clone size: once
J gene: TRBJ2-7
D gene: .
CDR3 protein: CAWSVSHEQYF
CDR3 DNA: TGTGCCTGGAGTGTAAGCCACGAGCAGTACTTC

V gene: TRBV6-6
clone size: .
J gene: TRBJ2-7
D gene: TRBD1
CDR3 protein: CASSLAGGSYEQYF
CDR3 DNA: TGTGCCAGCAGTCTCGCAGGGGGATCCTACGAGCAGTACTTC

V gene: TRBV7-9
clone size: .
J gene: TRBJ2-7
D gene: TRBD1
CDR3 protein: CASSQTGDEQYF
CDR3 DNA: TGTGCCAGCAGCCAGACAGGGGACGAGCAGTACTTC

V gene: TRBV19
clone size: .
J gene: TRBJ1-1
D gene: .
CDR3 protein: CRRGRAFF
CDR3 DNA: TGTAGGAGGGGTAGGGCTTTCTTT

V gene: TRBV29-1
clone size: .
J gene: TRBJ2-3
D gene: TRBD2
CDR3 protein: CSVGTSGSGDTQYF
CDR3 DNA: TGCAGCGTCGGGACTAGCGGGAGTGGAGATACGCAGTATTTT

V gene: TRBV2
clone size: .
J gene: TRBJ1-2
D gene: .
CDR3 protein: CASRVARNYGYTF
CDR3 DNA: TGTGCCAGCAGGGTAGCAAGGAACTATGGCTACACCTTC

V gene: TRBV27
clone size: .
J gene: TRBJ2-7
D gene: .
CDR3 protein: CASSLSWRSSYEQYF
CDR3 DNA: TGTGCCAGCAGTTTATCTTGGCGGAGCTCCTACGAGCAGTACTTC

V gene: TRBV6-1
clone size: .
J gene: TRBJ2-4
D gene: TRBD1
CDR3 protein: CASSGHRGEAKNIQYF
CDR3 DNA: TGTGCCAGCAGTGGACACAGGGGAGAAGCCAAAAACATTCAGTACTTC

V gene: TRBV2
clone size: few
J gene: TRBJ2-3
D gene: TRBD2
CDR3 protein: CASSNQLAGVADTQYF
CDR3 DNA: TGTGCCAGCAGTAATCAACTAGCGGGAGTGGCAGATACGCAGTATTTT

V gene: TRBV29-1
clone size: .
J gene: TRBJ1-2
D gene: TRBD1
CDR3 protein: CSVRTGAYGYTF
CDR3 DNA: TGCAGCGTTCGGACAGGGGCTTATGGCTACACCTTC

V gene: TRBV11-2
clone size: .
J gene: TRBJ2-7
D gene: .
CDR3 protein: CASSGEVSSYEQYF
CDR3 DNA: TGTGCCAGCAGCGGGGAGGTCAGCTCCTACGAGCAGTACTTC

V gene: TRBV7-9
clone size: .
J gene: TRBJ2-7
D gene: .
CDR3 protein: CASSLVLGGEQYF
CDR3 DNA: TGTGCCAGCAGCTTAGTATTAGGGGGCGAGCAGTACTTC